This TCR beta chain was recorded in a study of blood T cell repertoires in COVID-19. TCRdb keeps only in-frame clones here, not all; method: immunoSEQ multiplex PCR. The sample has about 240,000 clones; approximately 90% are singletons. The CDR3 is 14 amino acids. CDR1 is LNHDA, CDR2 SQIVND, per germline (reference sequence). The V end was cut by 5 bases, the J end by 0 bases, with 8 bases between. The clonotype originates from a woman between 40 and 55 years old who had recovered from COVID-19. What was sequenced was peripheral blood. This chain connects TRBV19 to TRBJ1-5; perhaps TRBD1 as D (6 bases). This CDR3 is CASSGQYSNQPQHF. CDR3 bases: TGTGCCAGTAGTGGACAGTATAGCAATCAGCCCCAGCATTTT.